These 17 T cell receptor beta chains originate from one sample sequenced in a study of cytomegalovirus exposure and HLA in healthy donors. The PCR made use of 60 Vbeta and 13 Jbeta primers. The table came from immunoSEQ multiplex PCR; TCRdb's copy has only in-frame clones and leaves some out. The sample yields under 200,000 clones, around 79% seen once. The specimen was PBMCs. These TCRs come from a woman in her fifties or sixties in good health and CMV-seronegative.

The chain combines TRBV4-1 with TRBJ2-7, with TRBD2 matching 10 bases. V was clipped by 0 bases and J by 3 bases; unmatched bases: 2. Germline CDR1 MGHRA, CDR2 YSYEKL. There are 15 residues in the CDR3. Here the CDR3 DNA reads TGCGCCAGCAGCCAAGACCGGACTAGCGGCTACGAGCAGTACTTC. Amino acids: CASSQDRTSGYEQYF.

This clone was seen a single time. The CDR3: CATMTGAGADTQYF. The CDR3, as DNA: TGCGCCACCATGACAGGGGCGGGGGCAGATACGCAGTATTTT. The chain uses TRBV5-1 and TRBJ2-3; maybe TRBD1 (8 bases). This CDR3 has 14 residues. CDR1 SGHRS and CDR2 YFSETQ come from the germline V gene. The ends were cut back, 9 bases at V and 4 bases at J, with 18 bases in the middle.

The chain joins TRBV5-4 to TRBJ1-2; D not resolved. This CDR3 contains 17 residues. The V and J ends lost 2 bases and 4 bases respectively, with 21 bases between them. Germline V CDR1 and CDR2: SGHNT, YYREEE (reference sequence). The CDR3 DNA sequence: TGTGCCAGCAGCTTACTCACAGCTATCCCTGAGGGCTATGGCTACACCTTC. Translated: CASSLLTAIPEGYGYTF.

The V call is TRBV5-1, the J call TRBJ2-5; TRBD2 matches at 8 bases. The germline V gene encodes CDR1 SGHRS and CDR2 YFSETQ. Trimming removed 4 bases from V and 3 bases from J; junction bases left unmatched: 5. This CDR3 has 14 residues. Here the CDR3 DNA reads TGCGCCAGCAGCGGAGCGGGGGTAAAAGAGACCCAGTACTTC. Protein: CASSGAGVKETQYF.

The chain has TRBV20-1 and TRBJ2-1; no firm D call. V lost 3 bases and J lost 4, with 4 bases in between. The V gene's germline CDR1 is DFQATT and CDR2 SNEGSKA (reference sequence). This CDR3 has 11 amino acids. Written as DNA, the CDR3 is TGCAGTGCTAGTCATTACAATGAGCAGTTCTTC. Amino acid sequence: CSASHYNEQFF.

This clone was detected only once. The rearrangement joins TRBV7-2 to TRBJ1-1; the D gene is possibly TRBD1 (5 bases). CDR1 and CDR2 (germline): SGHTA, FQGNSA. This CDR3 has 14 residues. With 1 base removed from V and 3 bases from J, the gap between germline ends came to 9 bases. CDR3 coding DNA: TGTGCCAGCAGCTTAGAACAGGATCACACTGAAGCTTTCTTT. It encodes CASSLEQDHTEAFF.

The chain uses TRBV5-4 and TRBJ2-3; TRBD1 agrees at 9 bases. J lost 6 bases, V lost 2 bases, and 4 bases had no gene match. The CDR3 contains 14 residues. CDR1 and CDR2 from the germline V gene are SGHNT and YYREEE (reference sequence). This chain's CDR3 is CASSLQGASDTQYF. The DNA of the CDR3 is TGTGCCAGCAGCTTACAGGGGGCGTCGGATACGCAGTATTTT.

This chain links TRBV9 with TRBJ2-5; 10 bases fit TRBD1. CDR1 and CDR2 (germline): SGDLS, YYNGEE. The CDR3 runs to 14 residues. J gave up 4 bases and V 4 bases, and 4 bases lay outside the gene matches. CDR3 sequence: CASSSRTGGETQYF. The CDR3 DNA reads TGTGCCAGCAGCTCCAGGACAGGGGGAGAGACCCAGTACTTC. Complete variable domain (other parts from reference TRBV9 and TRBJ2-5): DSGVTQTPKHLITATGQRVTLRCSPRSGDLSVYWYQQSLDQGLQFLIQYYNGEERAKGNILERFSAQQFPDLHSELNLSSLELGDSALYFCASSSRTGGETQYFGPGTRLLVL.

V gene TRBV11-3 combines with J gene TRBJ2-2, with TRBD1 identical over 8 bases. CDR1 and CDR2 (germline): SGHNT, YENEEA. The V gene end was trimmed by 1 base and the J gene end by 6 bases; junction bases not matched to a gene: 4. The CDR3 is made up of 15 amino acids. In DNA, the CDR3 is TGTGCCAGCAGCTTAGGGCGACAGGGGTCCGGGGAGCTGTTTTTT. Translated: CASSLGRQGSGELFF.

CDR3 nucleotide sequence: TGCAGCGTTGAAGATCGCCGACTAGCTCACTACGAGCAGTACTTC. Its translation: CSVEDRRLAHYEQYF. The chain employs TRBV29-1 and TRBJ2-5; 7 bases agree with TRBD2. The tail of the sequence fits TRBJ2-7 better, so the J call may be wrong. This CDR3 comprises 15 residues. CDR1 and CDR2 (germline): SQVTM, ANQGSEA.

This clone was seen a handful of times. The chain joins TRBV6-5 to TRBJ2-7; 7 nucleotides align to TRBD2. The length of the CDR3 is 15 residues. In germline, CDR1 is MNHEY, CDR2 SVGAGI. The ends lost 2 bases at V and 2 bases at J; junction bases unmatched: 6. DNA of the CDR3: TGTGCCAGCAGTTACCGTCGGGAGGCTGCCTACGAGCAGTACTTC. It codes for CASSYRREAAYEQYF.

A note on this clone: Germline is not matched at one junction end, which may reflect a read error. The chain links TRBV25-1 to TRBJ2-7, with no clear D. This CDR3 contains 10 residues. The germline CDR1 and CDR2 sequences are MGHDK and SYGVNS. The CDR3 DNA sequence: TGTGCCAGCAGTGATTGCCCCGGTGACTTC. Translated, it gives CASSDCPGDF.

V gene TRBV6-5 combines with J gene TRBJ1-1, with D maybe TRBD1 (6 bases). This CDR3 contains 14 residues. CDR1 and CDR2 (germline): MNHEY, SVGAGI. V was trimmed by 5 bases and J by 1 base, leaving 11 bases between them. The CDR3 DNA reads as TGTGCCAGCAGTGGGGGCTGGAGGAACACTGAAGCTTTCTTT. Translating gives CASSGGWRNTEAFF.

This clone has more than one count but fewer than ten. The rearrangement joins TRBV5-1 to TRBJ2-5; 10 nucleotides line up with TRBD2. The V gene's germline CDR1 is SGHRS and CDR2 YFSETQ. The length of the CDR3 is 16 residues. J gave up 5 bases and V 1 base, and 8 bases lay outside the gene matches. CDR3 sequence: CASSLLAGGPGETQYF. DNA for the CDR3: TGCGCCAGCAGCTTGTTAGCGGGGGGCCCCGGGGAGACCCAGTACTTC.

The CDR3 bases are TGTGCCAGCAGCTTACCCCCGGGACACCTTTTCAATGAGCAGTTCTTC. It encodes CASSLPPGHLFNEQFF. This rearrangement joins TRBV7-9 to TRBJ2-1; D perhaps matches TRBD1 (6 bases). From germline, CDR1 is SEHNR and CDR2 FQNEAQ (reference sequence). CDR3 length equals 16 residues. With 2 bases removed from V and 6 bases from J, the gap between germline ends came to 17 bases.

The chain uses TRBV30 and TRBJ2-5, with 7 bases that match TRBD1. Germline CDR1 and CDR2: GTSNPN and SVGIG (reference sequence). The V and J ends lost 3 bases and 12 bases, in that order; junction bases with no gene match: 13. This CDR3 contains 13 residues. The CDR3 DNA reads as TGTGCCTGGAGGAACCTAGGGACAGCCAACAAGTACTTC. Translated, it gives CAWRNLGTANKYF. Looking up the rest from reference TRBV30 and TRBJ2-5 gives the full variable domain: SQTIHQWPATLVQPVGSPLSLECTVEGTSNPNLYWYRQAAGRGLQLLFYSVGIGQISSEVPQNLSASRPQDRQFILSSKKLLLSDSGFYLCAWRNLGTANKYFGPGTRLLVL.

The rearrangement uses TRBV5-1 and TRBJ2-7; D might be TRBD2 (5 bases). The CDR3 is made up of 14 amino acids. Germline V gene data show CDR1 as SGHRS and CDR2 as YFSETQ. V was trimmed by 5 bases and J by 0 bases, leaving 12 bases between them. CDR3 in DNA: TGCGCCAGCAGACGCGAGGCGGGCTCCTACGAGCAGTACTTC. Translating gives CASRREAGSYEQYF.